The rows below give T cell receptor beta chains drawn from one sample of a study of OX40 agonist ivuxolimab in advanced cancers. Generated by immunoSEQ multiplex PCR, the TCRdb table keeps only in-frame clones and is missing some. Here the sample spans approximately 88,000 clones, about 88% being singletons. The sequences come from CD4+ or CD8+ T cells sorted from blood, collected in a trial of the OX40 agonist ivuxolimab. These receptors all come from an adult with an advanced solid tumor such as melanoma, head and neck, liver or kidney cancer. The CDR3 runs from the conserved cysteine through the conserved F or W. A D gene is named only where the DNA matches it firmly. Clone size is stated in some rows and not others, as once, few, many or a class when expanded.

TRBJ1-2 TRBV5-1 - TRBD1 CASSPGQGGYGYTF TGCGCCAGCAGCCCAGGACAGGGGGGCTATGGCTACACCTTC
TRBJ1-3 TRBV5-1 once - CASHGRTDFSGNTIYF TGCGCCAGCCACGGGAGAACGGACTTCTCTGGAAACACCATATATTTT
TRBJ2-5 TRBV5-4 - TRBD2 CASSFGVAGGETQYF TGTGCCAGCAGCTTTGGGGTAGCGGGGGGAGAGACCCAGTACTTC
TRBJ2-3 TRBV4-2 - TRBD1 CASSQPGRAGGSWRGTQDTQYF TGTGCCAGCAGCCAACCCGGGCGGGCAGGGGGCTCCTGGCGGGGTACGCAAGATACGCAGTATTTT
TRBJ1-5 TRBV7-9 - - CASSFTGLGDQPQHF TGTGCCAGCAGCTTTACAGGCCTTGGGGATCAGCCCCAGCATTTT
TRBJ2-7 TRBV19 - - CASSSRTNTYEQYF TGTGCCAGTAGTTCCCGGACGAATACCTACGAGCAGTACTTC
TRBJ2-2 TRBV19 few TRBD2 CASSILTPLAGTGELFF TGTGCCAGTAGTATCCTAACCCCTCTAGCGGGCACCGGGGAGCTGTTTTTT
TRBJ1-6 TRBV19 - - CASSASGGASPLHF TGTGCCAGTAGCGCGAGTGGAGGGGCTTCACCCCTCCACTTT
TRBJ2-3 TRBV5-8 - TRBD1 CASSVGQGFTDTQYF TGTGCCAGCAGCGTTGGACAGGGGTTCACAGATACGCAGTATTTT
TRBJ2-4 TRBV5-1 - - CASRAGLENIQYF TGCGCCAGCCGGGCGGGACTCGAAAACATTCAGTACTTC
TRBJ1-6 TRBV7-6 - - CASSLVDLGSPLHF TGTGCCAGCAGCTTAGTCGACCTGGGCTCACCCCTCCACTTT
TRBJ2-7 TRBV5-4 once TRBD1 CASSPRPGTGAYEQYF TGTGCCAGCAGCCCCCGCCCCGGGACAGGGGCCTACGAGCAGTACTTC
TRBJ1-2 TRBV30 - - CAWSVTGQYGYTF TGTGCCTGGAGTGTTACGGGACAATATGGCTACACCTTC
TRBJ2-5 TRBV11-3 - - CASSHRDGGKETQYF TGTGCCAGCAGCCACCGGGACGGAGGAAAAGAGACCCAGTACTTC
TRBJ2-6 TRBV6-5 - - CASRRDSGANVLTF TGTGCCAGCAGGAGGGATTCTGGGGCCAACGTCCTGACTTTC
TRBJ2-1 TRBV7-9 - TRBD2 CASSPTRASGGEQFF TGTGCCAGCAGCCCTACTCGGGCTAGCGGGGGGGAGCAGTTCTTC
TRBJ2-3 TRBV5-1 - - CASSSGERERTDTQYF TGCGCCAGCAGCTCGGGTGAGCGTGAACGCACAGATACGCAGTATTTT
TRBJ1-4 TRBV28 - TRBD1 CASIGTGGEKLFF TGTGCCAGCATCGGGACAGGGGGGGAAAAACTGTTTTTT
TRBJ2-5 TRBV6-5 - - CASSLAGLGETQYF TGTGCCAGCAGTTTGGCAGGGCTCGGAGAGACCCAGTACTTC
TRBJ2-5 TRBV9 - - CASSVVGQGGETQYF TGTGCCAGCAGCGTAGTAGGGCAGGGCGGTGAGACCCAGTACTTC
TRBJ1-2 TRBV18 - - CASSPGRFYGYTF TGTGCCAGCTCACCAGGGCGGTTCTATGGCTACACCTTC
TRBJ2-7 TRBV5-4 few TRBD2 CASSRRGAYEQYF TGTGCCAGCAGTAGGCGGGGGGCCTACGAGCAGTACTTC
TRBJ2-2 TRBV5-4 - - CASSLQGVPGELFF TGTGCCAGCAGCTTGCAGGGAGTACCCGGGGAGCTGTTTTTT
TRBJ1-1 TRBV7-6 - - CASSLAGAGTEAFF TGTGCCAGCAGCTTAGCGGGGGCGGGCACTGAAGCTTTCTTT
TRBJ2-7 TRBV5-4 - - CASSLEREQYF TGTGCCAGCAGCTTGGAACGGGAGCAGTACTTC
TRBJ2-1 TRBV11-3 - - CASSLVGGNEQFF TGTGCCAGCAGCTTAGTGGGGGGCAATGAGCAGTTCTTC
TRBJ2-5 TRBV6-6 few TRBD2 CASSYDLAGPTQYF TGTGCCAGCAGTTACGACCTAGCGGGCCCGACCCAGTACTTC
TRBJ2-3 TRBV12-5 - TRBD1 CASGTGGSFTDTQYF TGTGCTAGTGGGACAGGGGGTAGTTTCACAGATACGCAGTATTTT
TRBJ2-3 TRBV5-4 - TRBD2 CASSAFSGGARDTQYF TGTGCCAGCAGCGCGTTTAGCGGGGGGGCAAGGGATACGCAGTATTTT